These 8 T cell receptor beta chains originate from one sample sequenced in a study of blood T cell repertoires in COVID-19. Method: immunoSEQ multiplex PCR; TCRdb's copy keeps in-frame clones and lacks some. Of more than 250,000 clones in the sample, roughly 88% are singletons; the top ten hold 0.95% to 1.5%. Sequenced sample: PBMCs or T cells enriched from blood (not recorded which). These receptors all come from a woman aged 35 to 49 with acute COVID-19.

In this sample, this clone turned up a few times. The V and J genes are TRBV11-3 and TRBJ1-1, with a tentative D call TRBD1 (5 bases). Trimming left V 3 bases short and J 5 bases short, with 13 bases between. CDR1 is SGHNT, CDR2 YENEEA, per germline. CDR3 length: 14 amino acids. DNA for the CDR3: TGTGCCAGCAGCTTTACCTTCCAGGGAACTGAAGCTTTCTTT. Its translation: CASSFTFQGTEAFF. The entire variable domain, with the rest obtained from reference TRBV11-3 and TRBJ1-1, is as follows: EAGVVQSPRYKIIEKKQPVAFWCNPISGHNTLYWYLQNLGQGPELLIRYENEEAVDDSQLPKDRFSAERLKGVDSTLKIQPAELGDSAVYLCASSFTFQGTEAFFGQGTRLTVV.

The genes are TRBV6-5 and TRBJ2-1; D possibly corresponds to TRBD1 (5 bases). The ends were cut back, 6 bases at V and 0 bases at J, with 12 bases in the middle. The CDR3 is 15 residues long. Germline loops: CDR1 MNHEY, CDR2 SVGAGI. The CDR3 DNA follows: TGTGCCAGCAGCGACAGCGAGAGCTCCTACAATGAGCAGTTCTTC. Amino acid sequence: CASSDSESSYNEQFF.

The chain recombines TRBV6-6 with TRBJ2-2; 12 nucleotides line up with TRBD1. The germline V gene encodes CDR1 MNHNY and CDR2 SVGAGI (reference sequence). J was trimmed by 0 bases and V by 5 bases; bases with no gene match: 7. The CDR3 totals 18 residues. The CDR3 sequence is CASSRDRGHQTNTGELFF. The CDR3 nucleotides read TGTGCCAGCAGTCGGGACAGGGGGCACCAGACGAACACCGGGGAGCTGTTTTTT.

The rearrangement uses TRBV19 and TRBJ1-1, with TRBD1 matching 8 bases. Per germline, CDR1 LNHDA and CDR2 SQIVND (reference sequence). The junction had 5 bases not matched to a gene; V was cut back by 3 bases and J by 2 bases. The CDR3 contains 15 residues. The CDR3 sequence: CASSIAGQGNTEAFF. CDR3 nucleotides: TGTGCCAGTAGTATCGCTGGACAGGGAAACACTGAAGCTTTCTTT.

The J gene is TRBJ1-1, the V gene TRBV5-1; D is perhaps TRBD1 (6 bases). CDR1 is SGHRS, CDR2 YFSETQ, per germline. The CDR3 totals 16 residues. Trimming cost V 7 bases and J 1 base, with 20 bases left between them. Written as DNA, the CDR3 is TGCGCCAGCTCCCTCCCATCACAGGGTGGGAACACTGAAGCTTTCTTT. This codes for CASSLPSQGGNTEAFF.

This sequence joins TRBV4-1 and TRBJ1-1, with 7 bases fitting TRBD1. The ends lost 1 base at V and 0 bases at J; junction bases unmatched: 2. Germline CDR1 MGHRA, CDR2 YSYEKL. The CDR3 has 15 residues. The CDR3 DNA reads TGCGCCAGCAGCCAAGGAAGGGGGCTGAACACTGAAGCTTTCTTT. Translated: CASSQGRGLNTEAFF.

V usage is TRBV29-1 and J usage is TRBJ2-1; unclear D gene. In germline, CDR1 is SQVTM, CDR2 ANQGSEA. Trimming left V 7 bases short and J 3 bases short, with 16 bases between. The CDR3 covers 14 residues. CDR3 sequence: CSADIAESYNEQFF. CDR3 bases: TGCAGCGCCGATATAGCCGAGAGCTACAATGAGCAGTTCTTC.

V usage is TRBV2 and J usage is TRBJ1-6; D might be TRBD1 (5 bases). CDR1 is SNHLY and CDR2 is FYNNEI in the germline V gene. V was trimmed by 8 bases and J by 5 bases, leaving 16 bases between them. This CDR3 is built from 15 residues. The DNA of the CDR3 is TGTGCCAGCTTGGGTTGGGGGGGAAATAATTCACCCCTCCACTTT. The encoded protein is CASLGWGGNNSPLHF.